These 18 T cell receptor beta chains originate from one sample sequenced in a study of blood T cell repertoires in COVID-19. Here immunoSEQ multiplex PCR was the method, and the copy in TCRdb shows in-frame clones only, minus some. The table has tens of thousands of clones, about nine tenths seen once. Sequencing was done on a sample of peripheral blood. The receptors here all came from a human donor with active COVID-19. The donor label of this sample is uncertain.

This clone was picked up one time. The V call is TRBV28, the J call TRBJ2-5; D remains unclear. V shed 7 bases and J shed 2 bases, with 11 bases lying between them. The CDR3 sequence is 13 residues long. Germline lookup yields CDR1 MDHEN and CDR2 SYDVKM. The CDR3 is CASKPGSQETQYF. CDR3 DNA: TGTGCCAGCAAACCAGGTTCACAAGAGACCCAGTACTTC.

V usage is TRBV29-1 and J usage is TRBJ1-4; the match to TRBD1 covers 9 bases. V lost 8 bases, J lost 3 bases, and 4 bases stayed unmatched. The CDR3 spans 13 residues. Germline V gene data show CDR1 as SQVTM and CDR2 as ANQGSEA. Here the CDR3 DNA reads TGCAGCACAAGACAGGGGGCTAATGAAAAACTGTTTTTT. Protein sequence: CSTRQGANEKLFF.

The chain couples TRBV12-3 or TRBV12-4 to TRBJ2-5, with 7 bases lining up with TRBD2. V lost 8 bases to trimming and J lost 6 bases; unmatched junction nucleotides: 3. The CDR3 length is 11 residues. This CDR3 reads CASGGVKTQYF. CDR3 nucleotide sequence: TGTGCCAGCGGGGGGGTGAAGACCCAGTACTTC.

The CDR3 loop is CASSFRLADEQFF. The CDR3 coding sequence is TGTGCCAGCAGTTTCAGGCTAGCGGATGAGCAGTTCTTC. The V and J genes are TRBV28 and TRBJ2-1, with 7 bases matching TRBD2. V trimming: 3 bases; J trimming: 8 bases; junction bases outside the gene matches: 4. The CDR3 contains 13 residues. The V gene's germline CDR1 is MDHEN and CDR2 SYDVKM.

This sequence joins TRBV5-4 and TRBJ2-5; maybe TRBD1 (6 bases). This CDR3 has 16 amino acids. Between the trimmed V and J ends, which lost 4 bases and 3 bases, there was a span of 19 bases. The germline gives CDR1 SGHNT, CDR2 YYREEE (reference sequence). CDR3 nucleotides: TGTGCCAGCAGCCTGGGTAGGGCAGGGGTAAAAGAGACCCAGTACTTC. This encodes CASSLGRAGVKETQYF. Full variable domain (missing parts from reference TRBV5-4 and TRBJ2-5): ETGVTQSPTHLIKTRGQQVTLRCSSQSGHNTVSWYQQALGQGPQFIFQYYREEENGRGNFPPRFSGLQFPNYSSELNVNALELDDSALYLCASSLGRAGVKETQYFGPGTRLLVL.

This chain links TRBV6-2 or TRBV6-3 with TRBJ2-7; 7 bases fit TRBD1. CDR1 MNHEY and CDR2 SVGEGT come from the germline V gene. This CDR3 contains 16 residues. Trimming cost V 7 bases and J 0 bases; bases outside gene matches: 12. CDR3 region: CASTPHGTARSYEQYF. The CDR3 region has the DNA TGTGCCAGCACCCCACACGGGACAGCTCGCTCCTACGAGCAGTACTTC.

The rearrangement joins TRBV19 to TRBJ2-4; possibly TRBD1 for D (5 bases). Germline V gives CDR1 LNHDA, CDR2 SQIVND (reference sequence). The V and J ends lost 0 bases and 0 bases respectively, with 15 bases between them. The CDR3 consists of 18 residues. The CDR3 nucleotides read TGTGCCAGTAGTATAGACGGGCTGGGCAGGGTAGCCAAAAACATTCAGTACTTC. Its translation is CASSIDGLGRVAKNIQYF.

This clone has just one count. Written as DNA, the CDR3 is TGTGCCAGTAGCCCCGGGACATACAATGAGCAGTTCTTC. It encodes CASSPGTYNEQFF. The genes are TRBV19 and TRBJ2-1; D might be TRBD1 (6 bases). Germline CDR1 LNHDA, CDR2 SQIVND (reference sequence). V was clipped by 6 bases and J by 4 bases, with 10 bases between them. The CDR3 is 13 amino acids.

The V gene is TRBV28, the J gene TRBJ1-6; the D is unclear. Germline V gene lookup returns CDR1 MDHEN and CDR2 SYDVKM. The CDR3 is made up of 13 amino acids. The ends were cut back, 3 bases at V and 10 bases at J, with 10 bases in the middle. CDR3: CASSLIPRSPLHF. The CDR3 DNA sequence: TGTGCCAGCAGTTTGATTCCGAGGTCACCCCTCCACTTT.

J is TRBJ2-5 and V is TRBV27; possible D gene TRBD1, 6 bases. Germline-derived CDR1 and CDR2 are MNHEY and SMNVEV (reference sequence). The CDR3 contains 15 residues. Trimming removed 4 bases from V and 0 bases from J, with 12 bases in between. The CDR3 sequence: CASSSGTPYQETQYF. The CDR3 DNA is TGTGCCAGCAGTTCCGGGACACCGTACCAAGAGACCCAGTACTTC.

This chain connects TRBV6-2 or TRBV6-3 to TRBJ2-7; TRBD2 agrees at 7 bases. The CDR3 contains 17 residues. Trimming at V came to 0 bases and at J to 1 base, leaving 9 bases not matched to a gene. Germline CDR1 MNHEY, CDR2 SVGEGT. For the CDR3, the DNA is TGTGCCAGCAGTTACTCACTCAGTGGTAGCGGGTCCTACGAGCAGTACTTC. Translated, it gives CASSYSLSGSGSYEQYF.

The chain recombines TRBV5-4 with TRBJ1-1; D ambiguous. The CDR3 extends over 13 amino acids. The germline V gene has CDR1 SGHNT and CDR2 YYREEE (reference sequence). V shed 2 bases and J shed 3 bases, with 8 bases lying between them. In DNA, the CDR3 is TGTGCCAGCAGCTTCGGTCTGGACACTGAAGCTTTCTTT. This encodes CASSFGLDTEAFF.

The chain is built from TRBV27 and TRBJ2-1; unclear D gene. The CDR3 contains 15 residues. Trimming took off 1 base at V and 0 bases at J, with 7 bases between the two ends. Germline values: CDR1 MNHEY, CDR2 SMNVEV (reference sequence). The CDR3 region has the DNA TGTGCCAGCAGTTTATACGCGAGCTCCTACAATGAGCAGTTCTTC. Translation: CASSLYASSYNEQFF.

This clone was seen a handful of times. The chain employs TRBV29-1 and TRBJ2-7; 11 nucleotides line up with TRBD2. CDR1 and CDR2 from the germline V gene are SQVTM and ANQGSEA. This CDR3 has 14 amino acids. J lost 4 bases, V lost 6 bases, and 8 bases had no gene match. CDR3 DNA: TGCAGCGTGAGCCCGGGACTAGCGGCTTACGAGCAGTACTTC. Translating gives CSVSPGLAAYEQYF.

The genes are TRBV28 and TRBJ2-1; TRBD1 might be the D (5 bases). Trimming shortened V by 10 bases and J by 6 bases, and 13 bases separated the two germline ends. Germline V CDR1 and CDR2: MDHEN, SYDVKM. The CDR3 is 12 residues long. Here the CDR3 reads CATSQGFNEQFF. In DNA form, the CDR3 reads TGTGCCACAAGCCAGGGATTCAATGAGCAGTTCTTC. Looking up the rest from reference TRBV28 and TRBJ2-1 gives the full variable domain: DVKVTQSSRYLVKRTGEKVFLECVQDMDHENMFWYRQDPGLGLRLIYFSYDVKMKEKGDIPEGYSVSREKKERFSLILESASTNQTSMYLCATSQGFNEQFFGPGTRLTVL.

The V gene is TRBV9, the J gene TRBJ1-5; D uncertain. The CDR3 is 14 residues long. V lost 0 bases to trimming and J lost 7 bases, with 11 bases between them. Looked up from germline, CDR1 is SGDLS and CDR2 is YYNGEE. CDR3 sequence: CASSVEGGEQPQHF. The CDR3 nucleotides read TGTGCCAGCAGCGTAGAAGGAGGTGAACAGCCCCAGCATTTT.

The chain is built from TRBV30 and TRBJ2-5; possibly TRBD1 for D (5 bases). The V gene's germline CDR1 is GTSNPN and CDR2 SVGIG (reference sequence). Trimming stripped 3 bases from V and 1 base from J, with 12 bases between. The CDR3 totals 14 residues. CDR3 loop: CAWRRGRFQETQYF. The CDR3 DNA reads TGTGCCTGGAGAAGGGGCAGATTCCAAGAGACCCAGTACTTC.

This clone was counted once. The chain couples TRBV28 to TRBJ1-5, with a possible D match to TRBD1 (6 bases). V was pared by 6 bases and J by 3 bases, with 9 bases between. Germline assignment: CDR1 MDHEN and CDR2 SYDVKM. The CDR3 runs 13 residues. CDR3 sequence (DNA): TGTGCCAGCAGGGGGACACTCAATCAGCCCCAGCATTTT. This sequence encodes CASRGTLNQPQHF.